Reported below is one T cell receptor (beta chain). Its specificity is not known. The assay was run at deep level. The quantity of DNA used in unsorted PBMC replicate PCRs was approximately 300 ng, corresponding to 30,000 or so T cell genomes. Only in-frame clones appear in the TCRdb table, and some are missing; sequencing was by immunoSEQ multiplex PCR. The table shows about 450,000 clones, with 65% to 80% occurring only once. These data come from a study of shared clonotypes between healthy human individuals. The study, taken as a whole, reports: Clonotype sharing among donors was expected to depend on sequencing depth. Limited genetic and exposure-history diversity came from having few donors.

This CDR3 comprises 16 residues. The V end was cut by 6 bases, the J end by 1 base, with 18 bases between. Germline V gene sequence: CDR1 MDHEN, CDR2 SYDVKM. This receptor was identified in a woman in her thirties or forties in good health. Some clones in this sample may be carry-over from other donors' samples. J is TRBJ1-2 and V is TRBV28; D uncertain. Input material: PBMCs. The CDR3 reads CASRPTYGQDNYGYTF. CDR3 DNA sequence: TGTGCCAGCAGGCCTACTTATGGGCAGGATAACTATGGCTACACCTTC.